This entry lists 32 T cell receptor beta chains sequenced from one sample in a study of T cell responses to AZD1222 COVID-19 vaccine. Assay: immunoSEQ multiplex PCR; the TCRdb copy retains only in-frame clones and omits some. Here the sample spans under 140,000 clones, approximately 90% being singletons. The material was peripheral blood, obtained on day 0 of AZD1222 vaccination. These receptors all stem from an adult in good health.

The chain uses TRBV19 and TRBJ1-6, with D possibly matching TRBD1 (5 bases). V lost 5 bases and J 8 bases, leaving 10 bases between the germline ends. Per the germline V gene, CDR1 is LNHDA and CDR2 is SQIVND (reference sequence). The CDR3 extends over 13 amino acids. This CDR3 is CASSGQGDSPLHF. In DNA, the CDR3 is TGTGCCAGTAGTGGGCAGGGTGATTCACCCCTCCACTTT.

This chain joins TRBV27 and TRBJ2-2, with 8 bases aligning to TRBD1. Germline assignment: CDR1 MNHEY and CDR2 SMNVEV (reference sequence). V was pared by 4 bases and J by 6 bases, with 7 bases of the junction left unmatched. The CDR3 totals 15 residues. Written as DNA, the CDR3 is TGTGCCAGCAGTTCGTGGACAGGGTTTTCCGGGGAGCTGTTTTTT. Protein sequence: CASSSWTGFSGELFF.

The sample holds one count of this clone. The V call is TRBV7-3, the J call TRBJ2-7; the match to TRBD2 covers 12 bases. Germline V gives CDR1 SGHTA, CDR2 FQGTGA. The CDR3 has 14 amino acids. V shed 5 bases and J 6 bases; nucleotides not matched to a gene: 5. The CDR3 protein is CASSPTSGSFEQYF. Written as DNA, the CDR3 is TGTGCCAGCAGCCCGACTAGCGGGAGCTTCGAGCAGTACTTC.

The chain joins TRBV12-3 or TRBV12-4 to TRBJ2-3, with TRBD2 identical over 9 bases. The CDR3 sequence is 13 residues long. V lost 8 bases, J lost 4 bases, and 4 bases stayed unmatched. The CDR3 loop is CASRLAAADTQYF. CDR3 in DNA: TGTGCCAGCCGACTAGCGGCCGCAGATACGCAGTATTTT.

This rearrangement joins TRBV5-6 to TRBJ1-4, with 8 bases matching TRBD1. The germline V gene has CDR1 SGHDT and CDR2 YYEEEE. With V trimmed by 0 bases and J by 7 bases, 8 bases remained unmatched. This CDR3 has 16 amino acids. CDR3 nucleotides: TGTGCCAGCAGCTTGGCGGTAGAGGACAGGGTTGAAAAACTGTTTTTT. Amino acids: CASSLAVEDRVEKLFF. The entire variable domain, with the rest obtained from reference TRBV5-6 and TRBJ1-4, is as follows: DAGVTQSPTHLIKTRGQQVTLRCSPKSGHDTVSWYQQALGQGPQFIFQYYEEEERQRGNFPDRFSGHQFPNYSSELNVNALLLGDSALYLCASSLAVEDRVEKLFFGSGTQLSVL.

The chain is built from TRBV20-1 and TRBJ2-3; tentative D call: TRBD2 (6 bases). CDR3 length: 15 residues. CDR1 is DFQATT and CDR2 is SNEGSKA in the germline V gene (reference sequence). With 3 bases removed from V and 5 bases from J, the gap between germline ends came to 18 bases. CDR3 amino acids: CSASSRETVKDTQYF. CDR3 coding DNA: TGCAGTGCTAGTAGCCGGGAGACGGTAAAAGATACGCAGTATTTT.

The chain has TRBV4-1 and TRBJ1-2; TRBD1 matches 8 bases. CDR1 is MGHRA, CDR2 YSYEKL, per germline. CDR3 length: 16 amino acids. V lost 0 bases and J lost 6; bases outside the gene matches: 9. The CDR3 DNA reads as TGCGCCAGCAGCCAAGAGGGCTGGACAGGGTCCGATGGCTACACCTTC. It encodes CASSQEGWTGSDGYTF.

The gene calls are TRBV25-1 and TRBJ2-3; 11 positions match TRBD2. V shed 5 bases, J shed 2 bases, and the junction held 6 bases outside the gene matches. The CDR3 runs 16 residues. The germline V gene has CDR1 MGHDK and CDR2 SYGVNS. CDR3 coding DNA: TGTGCCAGCAGTAAGGGACTAGCGGAGCCCACAGATACGCAGTATTTT. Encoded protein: CASSKGLAEPTDTQYF.

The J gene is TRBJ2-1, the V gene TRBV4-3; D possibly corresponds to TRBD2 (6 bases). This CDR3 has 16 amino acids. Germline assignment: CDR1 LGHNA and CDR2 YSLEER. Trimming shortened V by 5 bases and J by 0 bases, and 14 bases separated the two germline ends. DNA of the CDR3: TGCGCCAGCAGCTACCGGGACGGGAGCTCCTACAATGAGCAGTTCTTC. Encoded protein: CASSYRDGSSYNEQFF.

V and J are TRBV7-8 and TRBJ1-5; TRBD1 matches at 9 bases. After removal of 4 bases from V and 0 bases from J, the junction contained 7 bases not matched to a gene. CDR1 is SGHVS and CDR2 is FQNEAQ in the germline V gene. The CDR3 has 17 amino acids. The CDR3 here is CASSSGQGDYSNQPQHF. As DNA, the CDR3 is TGTGCCAGCAGCTCGGGACAGGGAGACTATAGCAATCAGCCCCAGCATTTT.

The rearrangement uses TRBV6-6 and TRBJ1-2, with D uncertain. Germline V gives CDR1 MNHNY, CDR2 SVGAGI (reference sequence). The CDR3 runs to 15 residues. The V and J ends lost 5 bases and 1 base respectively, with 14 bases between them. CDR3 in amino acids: CASSQPETLNYGYTF. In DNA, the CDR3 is TGTGCCAGCAGTCAGCCTGAGACCCTTAACTATGGCTACACCTTC.

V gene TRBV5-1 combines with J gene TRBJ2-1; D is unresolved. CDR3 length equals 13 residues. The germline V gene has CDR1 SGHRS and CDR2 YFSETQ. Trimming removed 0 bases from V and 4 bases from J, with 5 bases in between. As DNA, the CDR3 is TGCGCCAGCAGCTTGGCCGTGTACAATGAGCAGTTCTTC. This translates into CASSLAVYNEQFF.

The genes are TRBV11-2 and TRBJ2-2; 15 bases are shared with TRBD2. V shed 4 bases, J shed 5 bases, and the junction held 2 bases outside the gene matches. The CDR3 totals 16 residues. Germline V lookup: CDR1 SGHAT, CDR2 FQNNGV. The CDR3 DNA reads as TGTGCCAGCAGCTCGGGACTAGCGGGAGGAACCGGGGAGCTGTTTTTT. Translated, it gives CASSSGLAGGTGELFF.

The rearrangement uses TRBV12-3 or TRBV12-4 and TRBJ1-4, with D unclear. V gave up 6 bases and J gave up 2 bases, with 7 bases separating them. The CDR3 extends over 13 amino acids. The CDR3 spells CASRANTNEKLFF. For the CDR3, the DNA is TGTGCCAGCAGGGCGAACACTAATGAAAAACTGTTTTTT.

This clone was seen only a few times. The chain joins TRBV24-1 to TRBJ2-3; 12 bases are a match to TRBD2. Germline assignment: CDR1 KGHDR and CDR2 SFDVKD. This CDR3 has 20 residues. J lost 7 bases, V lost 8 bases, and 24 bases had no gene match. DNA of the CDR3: TGTGCCACCAAGGTAAGAGAATTTGCGAGGACTAGCGGGGAACTGTATACGCAGTATTTT. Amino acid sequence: CATKVREFARTSGELYTQYF.

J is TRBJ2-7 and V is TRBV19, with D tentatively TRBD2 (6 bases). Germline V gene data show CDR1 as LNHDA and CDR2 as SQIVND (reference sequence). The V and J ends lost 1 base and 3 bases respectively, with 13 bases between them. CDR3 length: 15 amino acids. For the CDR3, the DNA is TGTGCCAGTAGTATAGCCAATCTGGGAGGCTACGAGCAGTACTTC. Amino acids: CASSIANLGGYEQYF.

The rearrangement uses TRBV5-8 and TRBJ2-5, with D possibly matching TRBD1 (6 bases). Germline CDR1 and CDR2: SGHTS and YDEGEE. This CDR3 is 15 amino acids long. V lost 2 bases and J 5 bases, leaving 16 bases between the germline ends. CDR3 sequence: CASSFGLGGSETQYF. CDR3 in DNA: TGTGCCAGCAGCTTCGGGTTAGGGGGTTCGGAGACCCAGTACTTC.

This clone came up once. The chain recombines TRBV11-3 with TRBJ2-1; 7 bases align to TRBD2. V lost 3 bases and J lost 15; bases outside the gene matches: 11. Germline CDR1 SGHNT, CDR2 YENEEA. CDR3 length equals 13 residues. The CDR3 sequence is CASSFGRERAPFF. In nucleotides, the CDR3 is TGTGCCAGCAGCTTCGGGCGGGAGAGGGCCCCGTTCTTC.

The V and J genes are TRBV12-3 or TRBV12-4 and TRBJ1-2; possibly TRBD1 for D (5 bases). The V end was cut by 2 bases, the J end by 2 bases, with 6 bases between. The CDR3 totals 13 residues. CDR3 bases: TGTGCCAGCAGTTTACAGGGCAACTATGGCTACACCTTC. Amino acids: CASSLQGNYGYTF.

In DNA, the CDR3 is TGTGCCAGCAGCTTAAGTCCCGGAAACGGGTACACCTTC. Translated: CASSLSPGNGYTF. V and J are TRBV7-3 and TRBJ1-2; D not resolved. Per the germline V gene, CDR1 is SGHTA and CDR2 is FQGTGA. V shed 1 base and J shed 11 bases, with 14 bases lying between them. The CDR3 extends over 13 amino acids.

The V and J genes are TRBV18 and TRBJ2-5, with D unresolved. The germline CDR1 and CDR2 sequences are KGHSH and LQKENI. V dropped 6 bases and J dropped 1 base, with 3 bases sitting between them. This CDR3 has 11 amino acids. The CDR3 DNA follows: TGTGCCAGCTCGCCCCAAGAGACCCAGTACTTC. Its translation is CASSPQETQYF.

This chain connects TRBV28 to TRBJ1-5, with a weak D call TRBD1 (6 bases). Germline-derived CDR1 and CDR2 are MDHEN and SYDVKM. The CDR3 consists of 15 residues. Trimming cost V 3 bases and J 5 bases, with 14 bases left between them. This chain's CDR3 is CASSFGGRSDQPQHF. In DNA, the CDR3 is TGTGCCAGCAGTTTCGGGGGGCGGAGTGATCAGCCCCAGCATTTT. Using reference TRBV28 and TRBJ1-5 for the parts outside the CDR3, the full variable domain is DVKVTQSSRYLVKRTGEKVFLECVQDMDHENMFWYRQDPGLGLRLIYFSYDVKMKEKGDIPEGYSVSREKKERFSLILESASTNQTSMYLCASSFGGRSDQPQHFGDGTRLSIL.

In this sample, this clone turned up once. The CDR3 DNA reads TGTGCCAGCAGCTTAGTAGGGGAGGCCGGCAGCACTGAAGCTTTCTTT. Residues: CASSLVGEAGSTEAFF. The rearrangement joins TRBV7-8 to TRBJ1-1, with D perhaps matching TRBD1 (5 bases). Looked up from germline, CDR1 is SGHVS and CDR2 is FQNEAQ. Trimming took off 1 base at V and 4 bases at J, with 16 bases between the two ends. The CDR3 covers 16 residues.

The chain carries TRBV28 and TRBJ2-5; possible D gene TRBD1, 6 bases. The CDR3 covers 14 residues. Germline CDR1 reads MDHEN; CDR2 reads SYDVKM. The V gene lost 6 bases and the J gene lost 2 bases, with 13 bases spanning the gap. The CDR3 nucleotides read TGTGCCAGCAGGCAGGGGACGGGGCAAGAGACCCAGTACTTC. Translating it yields CASRQGTGQETQYF.

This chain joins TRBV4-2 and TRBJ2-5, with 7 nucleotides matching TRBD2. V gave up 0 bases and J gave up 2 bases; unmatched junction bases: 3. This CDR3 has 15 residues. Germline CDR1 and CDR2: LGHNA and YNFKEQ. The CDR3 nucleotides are TGTGCCAGCAGCCAAGATGAAGCGGGGCAAGAGACCCAGTACTTC. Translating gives CASSQDEAGQETQYF.

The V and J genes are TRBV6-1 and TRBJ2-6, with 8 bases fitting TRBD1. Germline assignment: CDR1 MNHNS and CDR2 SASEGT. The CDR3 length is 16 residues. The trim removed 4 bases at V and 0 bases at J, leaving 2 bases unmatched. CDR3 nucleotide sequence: TGTGCCAGCAGTGCAGGGGGCGTCTCTGGGGCCAACGTCCTGACTTTC. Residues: CASSAGGVSGANVLTF.

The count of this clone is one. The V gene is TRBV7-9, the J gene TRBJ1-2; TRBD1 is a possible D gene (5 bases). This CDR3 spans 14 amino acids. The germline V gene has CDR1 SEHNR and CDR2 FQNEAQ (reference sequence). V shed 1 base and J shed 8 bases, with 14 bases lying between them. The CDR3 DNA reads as TGTGCCAGCAGCTTAGGAGGGGACGGGTTGGGCTACACCTTC. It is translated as CASSLGGDGLGYTF.

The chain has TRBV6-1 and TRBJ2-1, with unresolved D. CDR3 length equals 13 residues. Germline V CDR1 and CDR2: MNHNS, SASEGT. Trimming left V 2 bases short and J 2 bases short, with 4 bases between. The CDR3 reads CASSEPPYNEQFF. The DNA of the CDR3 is TGTGCCAGCAGTGAACCCCCCTACAATGAGCAGTTCTTC.

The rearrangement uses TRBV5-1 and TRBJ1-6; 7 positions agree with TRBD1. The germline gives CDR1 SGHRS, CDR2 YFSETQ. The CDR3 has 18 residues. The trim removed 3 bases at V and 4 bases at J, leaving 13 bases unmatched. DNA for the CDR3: TGCGCCAGCAGCTCCCAAACACAGGGGAATCATTATAATTCACCCCTCCACTTT. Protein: CASSSQTQGNHYNSPLHF.

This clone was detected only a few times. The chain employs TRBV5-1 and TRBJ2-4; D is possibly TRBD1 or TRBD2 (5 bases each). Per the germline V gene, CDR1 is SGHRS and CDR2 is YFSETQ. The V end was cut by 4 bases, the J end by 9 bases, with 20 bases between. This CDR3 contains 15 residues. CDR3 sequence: CASSRTPGTAFIQYF. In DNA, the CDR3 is TGCGCCAGCAGCAGGACACCCGGGACCGCTTTCATTCAGTACTTC. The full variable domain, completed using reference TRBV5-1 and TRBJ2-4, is KAGVTQTPRYLIKTRGQQVTLSCSPISGHRSVSWYQQTPGQGLQFLFEYFSETQRNKGNFPGRFSGRQFSNSRSEMNVSTLELGDSALYLCASSRTPGTAFIQYFGAGTRLSVL.

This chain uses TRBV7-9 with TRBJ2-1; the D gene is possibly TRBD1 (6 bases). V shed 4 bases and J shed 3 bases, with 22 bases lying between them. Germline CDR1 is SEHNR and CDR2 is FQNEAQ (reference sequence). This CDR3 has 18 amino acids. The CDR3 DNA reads TGTGCCAGCAGCTCTTTTGGGGGATCGCAGGGGTACTACAATGAGCAGTTCTTC. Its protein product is CASSSFGGSQGYYNEQFF.

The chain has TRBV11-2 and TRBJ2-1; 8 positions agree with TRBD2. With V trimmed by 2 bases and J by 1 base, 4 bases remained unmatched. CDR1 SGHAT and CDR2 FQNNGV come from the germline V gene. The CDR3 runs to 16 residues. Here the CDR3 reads CASSLRRGDSYNEQFF. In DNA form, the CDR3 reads TGTGCCAGCAGCTTAAGGCGGGGGGATTCCTACAATGAGCAGTTCTTC.